The 25 T cell receptor beta chains presented below share a single source sample, sequenced in a study of blood T cell repertoires in COVID-19. The data were produced by immunoSEQ multiplex PCR, yet TCRdb's version contains in-frame clones alone and is incomplete. This sample carries fewer than 250,000 clones, about four fifths of them seen once, and the ten largest clones take under 8%. The sequencing sample was made of peripheral blood. The receptor set was obtained from a man in his sixties with acute or convalescent COVID-19.

The rearrangement links TRBV21-1 to TRBJ2-3; the table's D call, TRBD2, has no DNA check behind it. TRBV21-1 is a documented pseudogene. This CDR3 region has 10 residues. DNA of the CDR3: TGTGCCAGCAGTAAAGATACGCAGTATTTT. It codes for CASSKDTQYF.

This clone was seen more than once but under ten times. V gene TRBV3-1 (or the pseudogene TRBV3-2) combines with J gene TRBJ2-1; 7 nucleotides agree with TRBD2. Germline V gene data show CDR1 as LGHDT and CDR2 as YNNKEL (reference sequence). J was trimmed by 9 bases and V by 4 bases; bases with no gene match: 12. The CDR3 is 15 residues long. In DNA form, the CDR3 reads TGTGCCAGCAGCCCCCTGGATGGGCTAGCGGCTGAGCAGTTCTTC. It codes for CASSPLDGLAAEQFF.

As for this clone: The junction and the germline gene differ at one end; a read error may be behind it. The genes are TRBV28 and TRBJ1-5, with 7 bases lining up with TRBD1. This CDR3 has 13 amino acids. Germline CDR1 MDHEN, CDR2 SYDVKM. The CDR3 here is CASMPPNRGEVGF. The CDR3 DNA follows: TGTGCCAGCATGCCCCCCAACAGGGGCGAAGTCGGCTTT.

The chain's CDR3 is CASSLDYLPSGRLNNEQFF. DNA of the CDR3: TGTGCCAGCAGCTTAGATTACCTCCCTAGCGGGAGATTAAACAATGAGCAGTTCTTC. J is TRBJ2-1 and V is TRBV11-2, with 10 nucleotides matching TRBD2. This CDR3 contains 19 residues. The V and J ends lost 0 bases and 5 bases, in that order; junction bases with no gene match: 13. Per the germline V gene, CDR1 is SGHAT and CDR2 is FQNNGV.

This clone occurred once. The chain links TRBV5-1 to TRBJ2-1; 12 bases line up with TRBD2. J lost 4 bases, V lost 4 bases, and 12 bases had no gene match. The CDR3 covers 18 residues. The V gene's germline CDR1 is SGHRS and CDR2 YFSETQ. Here the CDR3 DNA reads TGCGCCAGCAGCCCCGCAAGGACTAGCGGGGAACTATACAATGAGCAGTTCTTC. This translates into CASSPARTSGELYNEQFF.

V usage is TRBV10-3 and J usage is TRBJ2-1; 8 nucleotides line up with TRBD2. Per the germline V gene, CDR1 is ENHRY and CDR2 is SYGVKD. The trim removed 5 bases at V and 0 bases at J, leaving 6 bases unmatched. The CDR3 length is 16 residues. CDR3 in amino acids: CAISKLAEVSYNEQFF. The CDR3 coding sequence is TGTGCCATCAGTAAACTAGCGGAGGTCTCCTACAATGAGCAGTTCTTC.

The V gene is TRBV24-1, the J gene TRBJ1-2, with 10 bases identical to TRBD1. This CDR3 has 14 residues. Trimming at V came to 3 bases and at J to 7 bases, leaving 4 bases not matched to a gene. Germline V gene lookup returns CDR1 KGHDR and CDR2 SFDVKD. CDR3 sequence: CATSDRDRGFGYTF. CDR3 sequence (DNA): TGTGCCACCAGTGATCGGGACAGGGGATTTGGCTACACCTTC.

V and J are TRBV5-1 and TRBJ1-1; no clear D. The CDR3 runs to 14 residues. V was trimmed by 4 bases and J by 1 base, leaving 11 bases between them. The germline CDR1 and CDR2 sequences are SGHRS and YFSETQ. The CDR3 region is CASSPGRGNTEAFF. CDR3 sequence (DNA): TGCGCCAGCAGCCCCGGACGGGGGAACACTGAAGCTTTCTTT.

The rearrangement joins TRBV29-1 to TRBJ2-5, with D perhaps TRBD2 (5 bases). This CDR3 is 13 amino acids long. Germline CDR1 SQVTM, CDR2 ANQGSEA. Between the trimmed V and J ends, which lost 6 bases and 2 bases, there was a span of 13 bases. DNA of the CDR3: TGCAGCGTCGGTTTTCGGGGACAAGAGACCCAGTACTTC. Translation gives CSVGFRGQETQYF. Using reference TRBV29-1 and TRBJ2-5 for the parts outside the CDR3, the full variable domain is SAVISQKPSRDICQRGTSLTIQCQVDSQVTMMFWYRQQPGQSLTLIATANQGSEATYESGFVIDKFPISRPNLTFSTLTVSNMSPEDSSIYLCSVGFRGQETQYFGPGTRLLVL.

J is TRBJ2-7 and V is TRBV29-1; D unclear. Germline CDR1 reads SQVTM; CDR2 reads ANQGSEA. The CDR3 has 12 residues. The V gene lost 4 bases and the J gene lost 5 bases, with 12 bases spanning the gap. CDR3 DNA: TGCAGCGTTGCCAACCCGAGGAACGAGCAGTACTTC. The encoded protein is CSVANPRNEQYF.

This clone occurred many times. The rearrangement joins TRBV5-1 to TRBJ1-1; 7 nucleotides align to TRBD1. The ends lost 2 bases at V and 3 bases at J; junction bases unmatched: 4. Germline CDR1 is SGHRS and CDR2 is YFSETQ. This CDR3 contains 14 residues. The CDR3: CASSFDRAYTEAFF. The CDR3 bases are TGCGCCAGCAGCTTCGACAGGGCCTACACTGAAGCTTTCTTT.

This chain links TRBV19 with TRBJ2-5; TRBD1 aligns across 12 bases. This CDR3 has 15 residues. The ends lost 7 bases at V and 2 bases at J; junction bases unmatched: 5. Germline values: CDR1 LNHDA, CDR2 SQIVND (reference sequence). Here the CDR3 reads CASMGQGALQETQYF. CDR3 sequence (DNA): TGTGCCAGTATGGGACAGGGGGCGCTTCAAGAGACCCAGTACTTC.

This chain joins TRBV6-2 or TRBV6-3 and TRBJ1-2; 9 bases are shared with TRBD1. There are 14 residues in the CDR3. J was trimmed by 8 bases and V by 4 bases; bases with no gene match: 8. Germline V gene data show CDR1 as MNHEY and CDR2 as SVGEGT. CDR3 DNA: TGTGCCAGCAGTTCCGGACAGGGGAGGAGAGGCTACACCTTC. Protein: CASSSGQGRRGYTF.

This clone has only a few counts. This sequence joins TRBV19 and TRBJ2-1, with D uncertain. Germline values: CDR1 LNHDA, CDR2 SQIVND (reference sequence). Between the trimmed V and J ends, which lost 1 base and 7 bases, there was a span of 5 bases. The CDR3 is 12 amino acids. CDR3 amino acids: CASSIALNEQFF. In DNA, the CDR3 is TGTGCCAGTAGTATAGCCCTAAATGAGCAGTTCTTC.

This chain links TRBV4-2 with TRBJ1-2; D gene ambiguous. V lost 0 bases to trimming and J lost 5 bases, with 7 bases between them. Germline loops: CDR1 LGHNA, CDR2 YNFKEQ. This CDR3 is built from 13 residues. The CDR3 loop reads CASSQDVGYGYTF. The CDR3, as DNA: TGTGCCAGCAGCCAAGACGTCGGGTATGGCTACACCTTC.

The gene calls are TRBV2 and TRBJ1-1, with D tentatively TRBD1 (6 bases). Germline lookup yields CDR1 SNHLY and CDR2 FYNNEI. Trimming removed 4 bases from V and 1 base from J, with 10 bases in between. The CDR3 is 14 amino acids. CDR3 nucleotide sequence: TGTGCCAGCAGTGGACTGACAGGGAACACTGAAGCTTTCTTT. It specifies CASSGLTGNTEAFF.

The chain is built from TRBV19 and TRBJ1-5, with unresolved D. Germline CDR1 and CDR2: LNHDA and SQIVND (reference sequence). This CDR3 is built from 15 residues. V lost 0 bases to trimming and J lost 4 bases, with 10 bases between them. The CDR3 coding sequence is TGTGCCAGTAGTATAGAGTGGAACAGAAATCAGCCCCAGCATTTT. Translated: CASSIEWNRNQPQHF.

In this sample, this clone turned up once. The chain has TRBV5-8 and TRBJ2-3, with 11 bases matching TRBD2. CDR1 and CDR2 from the germline V gene are SGHTS and YDEGEE. After removal of 2 bases from V and 5 bases from J, the junction contained 10 bases not matched to a gene. The CDR3 extends over 17 amino acids. The CDR3 region has the DNA TGTGCCAGCAGCTTAGGCGAACTAGCGGGAGTTGTAGATACGCAGTATTTT. This encodes CASSLGELAGVVDTQYF.

In this sample, this clone turned up a few times. The V and J genes are TRBV6-6 and TRBJ1-5; TRBD1 agrees at 9 bases. Losses at the gene ends were 5 bases for V and 4 bases for J; bases not matched to a gene: 6. This CDR3 region has 15 residues. Germline lookup yields CDR1 MNHNY and CDR2 SVGAGI (reference sequence). This chain's CDR3 is CASSQQGARNQPQHF. CDR3 in DNA: TGTGCCAGCAGTCAACAGGGGGCGCGGAATCAGCCCCAGCATTTT.

This CDR3 is CASSPHTSGGGNEQFF. The CDR3 bases are TGTGCCAGCTCACCACACACTAGCGGGGGCGGGAATGAGCAGTTCTTC. The chain is built from TRBV18 and TRBJ2-1, with 11 nucleotides matching TRBD2. The V gene end was trimmed by 1 base and the J gene end by 7 bases; junction bases not matched to a gene: 6. Germline V gene sequence: CDR1 KGHSH, CDR2 LQKENI. This CDR3 has 16 amino acids. Full variable domain (missing parts from reference TRBV18 and TRBJ2-1): NAGVMQNPRHLVRRRGQEARLRCSPMKGHSHVYWYRQLPEEGLKFMVYLQKENIIDESGMPKERFSAEFPKEGPSILRIQQVVRGDSAAYFCASSPHTSGGGNEQFFGPGTRLTVL.

The chain combines TRBV28 with TRBJ1-1, with 7 bases lining up with TRBD1. Germline V gene data show CDR1 as MDHEN and CDR2 as SYDVKM. The CDR3 runs to 12 residues. The V and J ends lost 8 bases and 8 bases, in that order; junction bases with no gene match: 8. The CDR3 region has the DNA TGTGCCAGCGTACAGGGGACCCTAGAAGCTTTCTTT. This gives the protein CASVQGTLEAFF. The variable domain in full, completed from reference TRBV28 and TRBJ1-1, reads DVKVTQSSRYLVKRTGEKVFLECVQDMDHENMFWYRQDPGLGLRLIYFSYDVKMKEKGDIPEGYSVSREKKERFSLILESASTNQTSMYLCASVQGTLEAFFGQGTRLTVV.

This clone was observed many times. The J gene is TRBJ1-1, the V gene TRBV6-5, with D unclear. This CDR3 region has 14 residues. Deletions cut 6 bases from V and 3 bases from J, with 14 bases between. Germline-derived CDR1 and CDR2 are MNHEY and SVGAGI. Here the CDR3 DNA reads TGTGCCAGCAGGAGAGTAGGGCGGGACACTGAAGCTTTCTTT. This codes for CASRRVGRDTEAFF.

The chain uses TRBV6-5 and TRBJ1-1; D is perhaps TRBD1 (5 bases). Germline-derived CDR1 and CDR2 are MNHEY and SVGAGI. The CDR3 runs 14 residues. With 2 bases removed from V and 4 bases from J, the gap between germline ends came to 11 bases. Here the CDR3 DNA reads TGTGCCAGCAGTTACGGGGGAGGCGGCACTGAAGCTTTCTTT. Its translation: CASSYGGGGTEAFF.

The gene calls are TRBV5-1 and TRBJ2-3; 10 positions match TRBD2. Looked up from germline, CDR1 is SGHRS and CDR2 is YFSETQ. Trimming took 3 bases from V and 2 from J; bases not matched to a gene: 3. The CDR3 contains 15 residues. This chain's CDR3 is CASSSSGGDTDTQYF. Written as DNA, the CDR3 is TGCGCCAGCAGCTCCAGCGGGGGGGACACAGATACGCAGTATTTT.

The rearrangement links TRBV6-5 to TRBJ2-1; 8 nucleotides agree with TRBD2. J gave up 6 bases and V 6 bases, and 10 bases lay outside the gene matches. Germline lookup yields CDR1 MNHEY and CDR2 SVGAGI. This CDR3 has 15 residues. In DNA, the CDR3 is TGTGCCAGCAGCCGTCTGGCGGGGGGCCTCAATGAGCAGTTCTTC. This codes for CASSRLAGGLNEQFF.